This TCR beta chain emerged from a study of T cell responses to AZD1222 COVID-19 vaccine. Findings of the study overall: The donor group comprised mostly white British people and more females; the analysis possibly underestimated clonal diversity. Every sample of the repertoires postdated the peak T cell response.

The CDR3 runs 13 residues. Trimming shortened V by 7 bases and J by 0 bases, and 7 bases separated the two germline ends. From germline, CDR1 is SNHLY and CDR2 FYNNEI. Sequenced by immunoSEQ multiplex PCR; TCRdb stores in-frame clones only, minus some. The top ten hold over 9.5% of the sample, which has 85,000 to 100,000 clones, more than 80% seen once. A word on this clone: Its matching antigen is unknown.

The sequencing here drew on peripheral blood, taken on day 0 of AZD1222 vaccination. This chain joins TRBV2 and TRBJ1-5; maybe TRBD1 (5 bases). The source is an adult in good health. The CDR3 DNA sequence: TGTGCCAGCACAGGGAATAGCAATCAGCCCCAGCATTTT. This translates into CASTGNSNQPQHF.